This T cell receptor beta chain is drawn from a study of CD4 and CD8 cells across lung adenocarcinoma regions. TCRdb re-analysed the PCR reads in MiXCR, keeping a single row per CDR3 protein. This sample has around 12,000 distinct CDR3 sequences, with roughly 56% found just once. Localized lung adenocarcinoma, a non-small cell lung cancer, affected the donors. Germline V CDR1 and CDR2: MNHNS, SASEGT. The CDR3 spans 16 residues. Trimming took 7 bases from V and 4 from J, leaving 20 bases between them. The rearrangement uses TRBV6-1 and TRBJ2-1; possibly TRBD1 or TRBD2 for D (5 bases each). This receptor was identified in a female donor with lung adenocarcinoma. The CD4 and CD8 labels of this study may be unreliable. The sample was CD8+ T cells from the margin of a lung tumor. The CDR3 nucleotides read TGTGCCAGCACTCCCACAGAAACTGGGGGTTACAATGAGCAGTTCTTC. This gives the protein CASTPTETGGYNEQFF.